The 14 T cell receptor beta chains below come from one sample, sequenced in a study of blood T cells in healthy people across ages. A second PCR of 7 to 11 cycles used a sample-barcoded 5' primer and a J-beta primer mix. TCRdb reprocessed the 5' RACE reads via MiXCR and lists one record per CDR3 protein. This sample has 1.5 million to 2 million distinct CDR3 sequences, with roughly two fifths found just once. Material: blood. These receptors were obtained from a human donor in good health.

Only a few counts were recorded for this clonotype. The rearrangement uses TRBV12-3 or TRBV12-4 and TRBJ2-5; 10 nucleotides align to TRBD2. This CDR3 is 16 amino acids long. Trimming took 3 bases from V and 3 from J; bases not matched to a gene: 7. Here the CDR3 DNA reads TGTGCCAGCAGTTTTAAGCGAGCGGGGGGGAAAGAGACCCAGTACTTC. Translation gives CASSFKRAGGKETQYF.

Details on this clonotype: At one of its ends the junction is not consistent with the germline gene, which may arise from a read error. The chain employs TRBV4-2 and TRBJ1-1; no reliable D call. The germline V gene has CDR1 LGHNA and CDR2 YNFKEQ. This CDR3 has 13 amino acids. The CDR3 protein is CAGSLLGYGEAFF. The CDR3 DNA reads TGTGCCGGCAGCCTCCTTGGATACGGGGAAGCTTTCTTT.

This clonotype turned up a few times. CDR3 nucleotide sequence: TGTGCCATCACAGGGGAGTCTAGCACAGATACGCAGTATTTT. It codes for CAITGESSTDTQYF. This rearrangement joins TRBV10-3 to TRBJ2-3; tentative D call: TRBD1 (6 bases). Trimming pared 7 bases from V and 0 bases from J, leaving 11 bases between. CDR1 is ENHRY and CDR2 is SYGVKD in the germline V gene. CDR3 size: 14 residues.

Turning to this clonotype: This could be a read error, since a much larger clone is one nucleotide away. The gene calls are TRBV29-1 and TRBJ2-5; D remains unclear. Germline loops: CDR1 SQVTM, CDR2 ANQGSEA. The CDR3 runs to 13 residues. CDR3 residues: CNVGLLLWETQYF. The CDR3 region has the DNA TGCAACGTTGGCTTGCTCCTTTGGGAGACCCAGTACTTC.

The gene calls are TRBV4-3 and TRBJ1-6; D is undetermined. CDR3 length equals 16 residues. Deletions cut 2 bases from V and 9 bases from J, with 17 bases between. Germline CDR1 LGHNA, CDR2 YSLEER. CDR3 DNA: TGCGCCAGCAGCCAAAATTGGATAACGGACCGTTCACCCCTCCACTTT. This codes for CASSQNWITDRSPLHF.

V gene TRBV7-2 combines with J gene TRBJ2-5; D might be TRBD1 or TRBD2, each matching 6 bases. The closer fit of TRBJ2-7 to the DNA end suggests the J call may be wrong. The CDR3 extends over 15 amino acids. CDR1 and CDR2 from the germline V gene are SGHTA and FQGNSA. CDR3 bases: TGTGCCAGCAGCTTCGGGGGCTTGTACGCCAACGAGCAGTACTTC. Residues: CASSFGGLYANEQYF.

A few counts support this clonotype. CDR3 sequence reads: CASSLVGRDSYNSPLHF. Here the CDR3 DNA reads TGTGCCAGCAGTTTGGTTGGTAGGGACTCCTATAATTCACCCCTCCACTTT. V gene TRBV6-5 combines with J gene TRBJ1-6; no definite D call. Between the trimmed V and J ends, which lost 4 bases and 0 bases, there was a span of 13 bases. Germline V gives CDR1 MNHEY, CDR2 SVGAGI. The CDR3 has 17 residues.

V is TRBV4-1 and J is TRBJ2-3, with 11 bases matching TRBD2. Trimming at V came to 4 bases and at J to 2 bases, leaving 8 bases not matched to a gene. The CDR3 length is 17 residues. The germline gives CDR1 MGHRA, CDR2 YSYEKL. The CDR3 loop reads CASSPRPTSGDTDTQYF. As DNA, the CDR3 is TGCGCCAGCAGCCCCCGACCGACTAGCGGGGACACAGATACGCAGTATTTT.

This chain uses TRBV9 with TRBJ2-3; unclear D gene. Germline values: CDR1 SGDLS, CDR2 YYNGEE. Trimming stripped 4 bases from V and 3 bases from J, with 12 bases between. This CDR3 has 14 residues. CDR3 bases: TGTGCCAGCAGCAATGGGCTAACTACAGATACGCAGTATTTT. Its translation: CASSNGLTTDTQYF.

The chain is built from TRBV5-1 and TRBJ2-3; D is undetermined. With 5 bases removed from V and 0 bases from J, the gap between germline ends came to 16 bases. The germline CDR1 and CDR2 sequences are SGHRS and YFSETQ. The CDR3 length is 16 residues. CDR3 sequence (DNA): TGCGCCAGCAGTCACCAAAAGGAGAGGAGCACAGATACGCAGTATTTT. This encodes CASSHQKERSTDTQYF.

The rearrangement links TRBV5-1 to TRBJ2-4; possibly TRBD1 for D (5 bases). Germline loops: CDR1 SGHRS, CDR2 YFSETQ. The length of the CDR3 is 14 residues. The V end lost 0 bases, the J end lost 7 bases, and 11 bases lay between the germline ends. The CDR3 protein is CASSLDLGPNIQYF. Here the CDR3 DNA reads TGCGCCAGCAGCTTGGACCTGGGGCCTAACATTCAGTACTTC.

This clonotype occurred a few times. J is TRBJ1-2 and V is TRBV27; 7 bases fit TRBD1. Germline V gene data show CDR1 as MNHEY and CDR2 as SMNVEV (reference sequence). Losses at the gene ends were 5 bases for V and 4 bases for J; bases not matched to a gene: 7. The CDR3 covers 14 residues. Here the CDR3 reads CASSGRQGLYGYTF. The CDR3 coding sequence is TGTGCCAGCAGTGGACGACAGGGACTCTATGGCTACACCTTC.

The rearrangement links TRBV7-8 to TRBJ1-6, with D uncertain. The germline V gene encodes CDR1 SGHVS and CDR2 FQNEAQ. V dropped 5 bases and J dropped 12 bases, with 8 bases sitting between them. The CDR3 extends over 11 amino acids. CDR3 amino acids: CASSLGQPLHF. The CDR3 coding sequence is TGTGCCAGCAGCCTAGGTCAACCCCTCCACTTT.

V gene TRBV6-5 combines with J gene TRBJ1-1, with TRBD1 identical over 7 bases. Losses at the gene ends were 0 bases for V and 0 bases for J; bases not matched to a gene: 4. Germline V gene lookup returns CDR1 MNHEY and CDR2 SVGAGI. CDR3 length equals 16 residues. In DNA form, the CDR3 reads TGTGCCAGCAGTTACTCACAGGGGCCCATGAACACTGAAGCTTTCTTT. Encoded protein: CASSYSQGPMNTEAFF.